Following are 27 T cell receptor beta chains from one sample sequenced in a study of OX40 agonist ivuxolimab in advanced cancers. Assay: immunoSEQ multiplex PCR; the TCRdb copy retains only in-frame clones and omits some. The table lists 77,000 or so clones, about 92% of them singletons. The source was CD4+ or CD8+ T cells sorted from blood, collected in a trial of the OX40 agonist ivuxolimab. These receptor sequences come from an adult with an advanced solid tumor such as melanoma, head and neck, liver or kidney cancer.

The J gene is TRBJ2-1, the V gene TRBV5-1, with TRBD2 matching 11 bases. After removal of 1 base from V and 10 bases from J, the junction contained 10 bases not matched to a gene. Germline lookup yields CDR1 SGHRS and CDR2 YFSETQ. CDR3 length equals 16 residues. The CDR3 protein is CASSLSLLAGAGEQFF. In nucleotides, the CDR3 is TGCGCCAGCAGCTTGAGTTTACTAGCGGGAGCCGGCGAGCAGTTCTTC. The full variable domain, its missing parts supplied by reference TRBV5-1 and TRBJ2-1, is KAGVTQTPRYLIKTRGQQVTLSCSPISGHRSVSWYQQTPGQGLQFLFEYFSETQRNKGNFPGRFSGRQFSNSRSEMNVSTLELGDSALYLCASSLSLLAGAGEQFFGPGTRLTVL.

The chain links TRBV5-1 to TRBJ2-1; TRBD1 matches at 12 bases. Germline CDR1 reads SGHRS; CDR2 reads YFSETQ. The CDR3 totals 15 residues. V lost 2 bases to trimming and J lost 7 bases; unmatched junction nucleotides: 4. CDR3 region: CASSFGTGGTNEQFF. As DNA, the CDR3 is TGCGCCAGCAGCTTTGGGACAGGGGGCACGAATGAGCAGTTCTTC. Combining the CDR3 with reference TRBV5-1 and TRBJ2-1 gives the whole variable domain KAGVTQTPRYLIKTRGQQVTLSCSPISGHRSVSWYQQTPGQGLQFLFEYFSETQRNKGNFPGRFSGRQFSNSRSEMNVSTLELGDSALYLCASSFGTGGTNEQFFGPGTRLTVL.

This clone was found once. V gene TRBV7-9 combines with J gene TRBJ2-2, with 7 bases fitting TRBD2. V lost 5 bases and J lost 2; bases outside the gene matches: 8. The CDR3 is 16 residues long. The germline gives CDR1 SEHNR, CDR2 FQNEAQ (reference sequence). CDR3 sequence: CASSPRAGLNTGELFF. DNA for the CDR3: TGTGCCAGCAGCCCGCGAGCGGGACTAAACACCGGGGAGCTGTTTTTT.

The rearrangement uses TRBV19 and TRBJ1-1; 8 nucleotides match TRBD1. Trimming removed 5 bases from V and 4 bases from J; junction bases left unmatched: 9. The CDR3 runs to 15 residues. Germline CDR1 is LNHDA and CDR2 is SQIVND (reference sequence). CDR3 DNA sequence: TGTGCCAGTAGTCCTGGACAGGGAACGGGCACTGAAGCTTTCTTT. Protein sequence: CASSPGQGTGTEAFF.

This chain joins TRBV29-1 and TRBJ1-3; 12 nucleotides line up with TRBD1. Germline lookup yields CDR1 SQVTM and CDR2 ANQGSEA. V lost 8 bases and J lost 2; bases outside the gene matches: 10. The CDR3 spans 16 residues. CDR3 sequence: CSPRDRGPGAGNTIYF. As DNA, the CDR3 is TGCAGCCCCCGGGACAGGGGGCCAGGAGCTGGAAACACCATATATTTT.

A single count supports this clone. This sequence joins TRBV2 and TRBJ2-1; D possibly corresponds to TRBD2 (6 bases). V lost 8 bases and J 7 bases, leaving 12 bases between the germline ends. CDR3 size: 12 residues. Germline V gene data show CDR1 as SNHLY and CDR2 as FYNNEI. Written as DNA, the CDR3 is TGTGCCAGCTCGGGAGCTCTGAATGAGCAGTTCTTC. Amino acids: CASSGALNEQFF.

The chain couples TRBV6-5 to TRBJ2-3; 8 nucleotides align to TRBD2. V trimming: 4 bases; J trimming: 6 bases; junction bases outside the gene matches: 6. Germline CDR1 is MNHEY and CDR2 is SVGAGI. This CDR3 spans 14 amino acids. CDR3 amino acids: CASSSPGLGDTQYF. The CDR3 DNA reads as TGTGCCAGCAGTTCCCCGGGACTAGGCGATACGCAGTATTTT.

The chain has TRBV10-2 and TRBJ2-3; TRBD2 aligns across 13 bases. Germline-derived CDR1 and CDR2 are WSHSY and SAAADI. The CDR3 has 13 residues. V was pared by 8 bases and J by 5 bases, with 1 base of the junction left unmatched. The CDR3 is CASRTSGGDTQYF. CDR3 sequence (DNA): TGCGCCAGCCGGACTAGCGGGGGAGATACGCAGTATTTT.

V usage is TRBV9 and J usage is TRBJ2-1; D is perhaps TRBD1 (5 bases). The CDR3 sequence is 16 residues long. Germline assignment: CDR1 SGDLS and CDR2 YYNGEE. Trimming took off 3 bases at V and 6 bases at J, with 19 bases between the two ends. This CDR3 reads CASSGGPGLTSNEQFF. The CDR3 bases are TGTGCCAGCAGCGGGGGTCCAGGGCTTACATCCAATGAGCAGTTCTTC.

The chain couples TRBV15 to TRBJ2-3; 7 bases are a match to TRBD2. This CDR3 spans 18 amino acids. CDR1 is LNHNV, CDR2 YYDKDF, per germline (reference sequence). The junction had 20 bases not matched to a gene; V was cut back by 3 bases and J by 8 bases. The chain's CDR3 is CATSRGRSLSTPGGTQYF. The CDR3 region has the DNA TGTGCCACCAGCAGGGGCCGATCGTTGAGTACGCCGGGGGGTACGCAGTATTTT.

This clone was detected only a few times. The V gene is TRBV11-1, the J gene TRBJ2-7; a possible D gene is TRBD2 (6 bases). Germline values: CDR1 SGHAT, CDR2 FQDESV (reference sequence). This CDR3 has 13 amino acids. Deletions cut 4 bases from V and 3 bases from J, with 10 bases between. CDR3 sequence: CASSWGLSYEQYF. CDR3 DNA: TGTGCCAGCAGCTGGGGACTGAGCTACGAGCAGTACTTC.

This chain uses TRBV6-4 with TRBJ1-1, with 7 nucleotides matching TRBD1. Germline trimming cut 6 bases from V and 7 bases from J; bases unmatched to any gene: 14. This CDR3 is 15 amino acids long. Germline-derived CDR1 and CDR2 are MRHNA and SNTAGT. CDR3 nucleotides: TGTGCCAGCAGACCCGGACAGGACGGTAACTTTGAAGCTTTCTTT. Translating it yields CASRPGQDGNFEAFF.

The gene calls are TRBV6-5 and TRBJ2-7; TRBD1 is a possible D gene (6 bases). There are 14 residues in the CDR3. Trimming pared 0 bases from V and 4 bases from J, leaving 10 bases between. The germline CDR1 and CDR2 sequences are MNHEY and SVGAGI. The DNA for the CDR3 is TGTGCCAGCAGTTACTCAGGGGGTTTGTACGAGCAGTACTTC. It specifies CASSYSGGLYEQYF.

This rearrangement joins TRBV11-3 to TRBJ1-2; 8 positions agree with TRBD1. The V segment lost 6 bases and the J segment 4 bases; nucleotides outside the gene matches: 10. Per the germline V gene, CDR1 is SGHNT and CDR2 is YENEEA. The CDR3 runs to 15 residues. The CDR3 nucleotides are TGTGCCAGCAGGCGGGGACAGGCCGCGGCCTATGGCTACACCTTC. Its protein product is CASRRGQAAAYGYTF. Using reference TRBV11-3 and TRBJ1-2 for the parts outside the CDR3, the full variable domain is EAGVVQSPRYKIIEKKQPVAFWCNPISGHNTLYWYLQNLGQGPELLIRYENEEAVDDSQLPKDRFSAERLKGVDSTLKIQPAELGDSAVYLCASRRGQAAAYGYTFGSGTRLTVV.

V and J are TRBV30 and TRBJ2-3, with 9 positions matching TRBD2. Germline trimming cut 8 bases from V and 0 bases from J; bases unmatched to any gene: 3. Germline CDR1 reads GTSNPN; CDR2 reads SVGIG (reference sequence). This CDR3 spans 13 amino acids. The DNA of the CDR3 is TGTGCCGGCCTAGCGGGGAGCACAGATACGCAGTATTTT. Amino acid sequence: CAGLAGSTDTQYF.

V is TRBV7-6 and J is TRBJ2-3; 8 bases fit TRBD2. V trimming: 5 bases; J trimming: 3 bases; junction bases outside the gene matches: 10. CDR3 length: 16 amino acids. CDR1 and CDR2 from the germline V gene are SGHVS and FNYEAQ. The CDR3 sequence is CASSGGGGTRTDTQYF. For the CDR3, the DNA is TGTGCCAGCAGCGGTGGCGGGGGGACTCGGACAGATACGCAGTATTTT.

This chain uses TRBV4-1 with TRBJ2-7, with D tentatively TRBD2 (7 bases). This CDR3 is built from 18 residues. V was shortened by 0 bases and J by 2 bases, with 20 bases between the two germline ends. The germline CDR1 and CDR2 sequences are MGHRA and YSYEKL. The CDR3 nucleotides read TGCGCCAGCAGCCAAGATCGAAATGCGGCGGGGGCTGCCTACGAGCAGTACTTC. It codes for CASSQDRNAAGAAYEQYF.

The chain uses TRBV28 and TRBJ2-5; D is unclear. The CDR3 runs to 13 residues. Germline CDR1 is MDHEN and CDR2 is SYDVKM. The V end was cut by 1 base, the J end by 5 bases, with 8 bases between. The DNA of the CDR3 is TGTGCCAGCAGTTTATTTCCCCCGGAGACCCAGTACTTC. This sequence encodes CASSLFPPETQYF.

The rearrangement links TRBV29-1 to TRBJ2-5; 10 bases map to TRBD2. The CDR3 consists of 12 residues. Looked up from germline, CDR1 is SQVTM and CDR2 is ANQGSEA. The junction had 2 bases not matched to a gene; V was cut back by 5 bases and J by 5 bases. The CDR3 reads CSVLAGAETQYF. In DNA form, the CDR3 reads TGCAGCGTTCTAGCGGGAGCCGAGACCCAGTACTTC.

The V call is TRBV28, the J call TRBJ2-1, with D unresolved. Trimming took off 8 bases at V and 9 bases at J, with 14 bases between the two ends. The germline V gene has CDR1 MDHEN and CDR2 SYDVKM. The CDR3 length is 12 residues. CDR3: CASSRASTEQFF. In nucleotides, the CDR3 is TGTGCCAGCTCCCGGGCCTCCACTGAGCAGTTCTTC.

The V and J genes are TRBV6-4 and TRBJ1-2; no definite D call. The CDR3 contains 13 residues. Germline V gene lookup returns CDR1 MRHNA and CDR2 SNTAGT. Trimming stripped 2 bases from V and 8 bases from J, with 12 bases between. The CDR3 is CASSDEGFGGYTF. The DNA for the CDR3 is TGTGCCAGCAGTGACGAGGGCTTTGGGGGCTACACCTTC.

The CDR3 region is CASSRGDEQYF. CDR3 sequence (DNA): TGTGCCAGCAGCCGGGGAGACGAGCAGTACTTC. This sequence joins TRBV4-2 and TRBJ2-7; the D gene is possibly TRBD2 (5 bases). The ends were cut back, 4 bases at V and 5 bases at J, with 6 bases in the middle. The germline gives CDR1 LGHNA, CDR2 YNFKEQ. The CDR3 is 11 amino acids.

The rearrangement uses TRBV5-4 and TRBJ2-3; 10 nucleotides agree with TRBD2. V shed 4 bases, J shed 5 bases, and the junction held 13 bases outside the gene matches. This CDR3 has 17 amino acids. Per germline, CDR1 SGHNT and CDR2 YYREEE (reference sequence). In DNA form, the CDR3 reads TGTGCCAGCAGCCTCCGGACTAGCGGTCCAGGCTTAGATACGCAGTATTTT. Protein product: CASSLRTSGPGLDTQYF.

The genes are TRBV18 and TRBJ1-5; D may be TRBD1 (6 bases). Germline loops: CDR1 KGHSH, CDR2 LQKENI. The CDR3 covers 14 residues. Deletions cut 4 bases from V and 5 bases from J, with 12 bases between. In DNA, the CDR3 is TGTGCCAGCTCACAACAGGGCGGGGATCAGCCCCAGCATTTT. Protein product: CASSQQGGDQPQHF.

The rearrangement links TRBV9 to TRBJ2-1; no clear D gene. V was clipped by 3 bases and J by 0 bases, with 13 bases between them. The CDR3 contains 16 residues. Germline CDR1 reads SGDLS; CDR2 reads YYNGEE. CDR3 residues: CASSAPTASSYNEQFF. DNA of the CDR3: TGTGCCAGCAGCGCCCCCACGGCCAGCTCCTACAATGAGCAGTTCTTC.

V usage is TRBV15 and J usage is TRBJ1-1; possibly TRBD1 for D (5 bases). CDR1 and CDR2 (germline): LNHNV, YYDKDF (reference sequence). V lost 1 base to trimming and J lost 2 bases, with 11 bases between them. CDR3 size: 15 residues. The CDR3 loop is CATSRVDSTNTEAFF. For the CDR3, the DNA is TGTGCCACCAGCAGAGTTGACAGTACTAACACTGAAGCTTTCTTT.

This clone has just a few counts. V usage is TRBV27 and J usage is TRBJ2-1; D ambiguous. The germline gives CDR1 MNHEY, CDR2 SMNVEV (reference sequence). V shed 7 bases and J shed 10 bases, with 20 bases lying between them. This CDR3 region has 14 residues. In DNA, the CDR3 is TGTGCCAGCACTCCAAGGGTCTGGGGTCTGGAGCAGTTCTTC. It encodes CASTPRVWGLEQFF.